One sample yielded the 21 T cell receptor beta chains listed below, sequenced in a study of T-cell reconstitution after alpha-beta-depleted transplantation in children. Library preparation (for TCRbeta) was performed with unique molecular identifiers. Using its own MiXCR run on the PCR reads, TCRdb lists one record per CDR3 protein. The sample holds around 100,000 distinct CDR3 sequences, about 7.5% seen once. Sequenced here: PBMCs, sampled before TCRalphabeta/CD19-depleted stem cell transplant. Source of these receptors: a boy aged 2-15 years with acute lymphoblastic leukemia, due to receive a stem cell transplant.

This clonotype was counted many times. V is TRBV12-3 or TRBV12-4 and J is TRBJ1-3, with D uncertain. The length of the CDR3 is 15 residues. V was clipped by 7 bases and J by 0 bases, with 13 bases between them. Here the CDR3 reads CASTPTLYSGNTIYF. The DNA for the CDR3 is TGTGCCAGCACCCCCACCTTGTACTCTGGAAACACCATATATTTT.

This clonotype showed up just a few times. This rearrangement joins TRBV20-1 to TRBJ1-1; 7 positions agree with TRBD1. The CDR3 spans 15 residues. CDR1 is DFQATT and CDR2 is SNEGSKA in the germline V gene (reference sequence). Unmatched junction bases numbered 12, after V lost 1 base and J lost 7 bases. The CDR3 reads CSARAIRSRQGEAFF. CDR3 nucleotides: TGCAGTGCTAGAGCCATTAGGTCCCGACAGGGTGAAGCTTTCTTT.

This clonotype was observed a few times. J is TRBJ2-7 and V is TRBV5-1; 7 nucleotides line up with TRBD2. Germline lookup yields CDR1 SGHRS and CDR2 YFSETQ. Trimming removed 3 bases from V and 6 bases from J; junction bases left unmatched: 3. This CDR3 is 12 amino acids long. CDR3 residues: CASSSREGEQYF. The CDR3 DNA is TGCGCCAGCAGCTCCAGGGAGGGCGAGCAGTACTTC.

V usage is TRBV7-2 and J usage is TRBJ2-5; perhaps D is TRBD1 or TRBD2 (7 bases each). CDR1 and CDR2 (germline): SGHTA, FQGNSA. Trimming pared 4 bases from V and 1 base from J, leaving 16 bases between. This CDR3 spans 16 amino acids. CDR3 sequence: CASSSQGGGFQETQYF. CDR3 DNA: TGTGCCAGCAGCTCCCAGGGGGGGGGGTTCCAAGAGACCCAGTACTTC.

This clonotype was seen repeatedly, ten times or more. The chain combines TRBV15 with TRBJ2-1; weak D call: TRBD2 (6 bases). CDR3 length: 16 residues. Germline V gene sequence: CDR1 LNHNV, CDR2 YYDKDF (reference sequence). V was shortened by 1 base and J by 6 bases, with 16 bases between the two germline ends. The chain's CDR3 is CATSRVGGVNGNEQFF. The CDR3 DNA reads TGTGCCACCAGCAGAGTCGGCGGGGTAAACGGCAATGAGCAGTTCTTC.

This clonotype was observed at least ten times. The CDR3 loop is CSARGSAETQYF. CDR3 DNA sequence: TGCAGTGCTAGAGGGTCAGCCGAGACCCAGTACTTC. V and J are TRBV20-1 and TRBJ2-5; D ambiguous. This CDR3 contains 12 residues. V was shortened by 1 base and J by 5 bases, with 8 bases between the two germline ends. Per germline, CDR1 DFQATT and CDR2 SNEGSKA (reference sequence).

This clonotype was seen a handful of times. The chain couples TRBV20-1 to TRBJ1-6; D ambiguous. Deletions cut 0 bases from V and 0 bases from J, with 12 bases between. Germline values: CDR1 DFQATT, CDR2 SNEGSKA (reference sequence). The length of the CDR3 is 17 residues. The CDR3 loop reads CSARDSGSSSYNSPLHF. CDR3 bases: TGCAGTGCTAGAGATTCCGGGTCCAGCTCCTATAATTCACCCCTCCACTTT.

This clonotype was found many times. The chain recombines TRBV20-1 with TRBJ2-3; no clear D. The CDR3 spans 14 residues. Trimming took 3 bases from V and 0 from J, leaving 10 bases between them. The germline CDR1 and CDR2 sequences are DFQATT and SNEGSKA (reference sequence). The CDR3 loop is CSASSAASTDTQYF. DNA of the CDR3: TGCAGTGCTAGTTCCGCGGCTAGCACAGATACGCAGTATTTT.

This clonotype was counted between two and nine times. V gene TRBV14 combines with J gene TRBJ2-7; the D gene could be TRBD1 or TRBD2 (5 bases each). Germline values: CDR1 SGHDN, CDR2 FVKESK. The CDR3 is made up of 15 amino acids. Trimming left V 8 bases short and J 0 bases short, with 17 bases between. CDR3 DNA: TGTGCCAGCGGAGTTACGGGACGGAGCTCCTACGAGCAGTACTTC. It codes for CASGVTGRSSYEQYF. The full variable domain, its missing parts supplied by reference TRBV14 and TRBJ2-7, is EAGVTQFPSHSVIEKGQTVTLRCDPISGHDNLYWYRRVMGKEIKFLLHFVKESKQDESGMPNNRFLAERTGGTYSTLKVQPAELEDSGVYFCASGVTGRSSYEQYFGPGTRLTVT.

V is TRBV5-5 and J is TRBJ1-1; the D gene is possibly TRBD1 (5 bases). CDR3 length: 15 residues. Germline V gene lookup returns CDR1 SGHKS and CDR2 YYEKEE (reference sequence). Deletions cut 2 bases from V and 6 bases from J, with 17 bases between. The CDR3, as DNA: TGTGCCAGCAGCTTCCAACCGGGGGGGGTCGCTGAAGCTTTCTTT. As protein: CASSFQPGGVAEAFF. Based on the CDR3 plus reference TRBV5-5 and TRBJ1-1, the full variable domain is DAGVTQSPTHLIKTRGQQVTLRCSPISGHKSVSWYQQVLGQGPQFIFQYYEKEERGRGNFPDRFSARQFPNYSSELNVNALLLGDSALYLCASSFQPGGVAEAFFGQGTRLTVV.

This clonotype has ten or more counts. The J gene is TRBJ2-1, the V gene TRBV20-1, with D perhaps being TRBD1 or TRBD2 (5 bases each). With 1 base removed from V and 6 bases from J, the gap between germline ends came to 7 bases. Looked up from germline, CDR1 is DFQATT and CDR2 is SNEGSKA (reference sequence). The CDR3 totals 12 residues. The CDR3 loop reads CSARGDLNEQFF. CDR3 nucleotide sequence: TGCAGTGCTAGAGGGGACCTCAATGAGCAGTTCTTC.

This clonotype showed up just a few times. The chain carries TRBV6-5 and TRBJ2-3; D is ambiguous. V shed 3 bases and J shed 6 bases, with 19 bases lying between them. The CDR3 has 16 residues. The V gene's germline CDR1 is MNHEY and CDR2 SVGAGI. The CDR3 region has the DNA TGTGCCAGCAGTTATCCTTTTATGGAGCCTCTTGATACGCAGTATTTT. It encodes CASSYPFMEPLDTQYF.

In this sample, this clonotype turned up a few times. The chain carries TRBV2 and TRBJ1-6; D may be TRBD1 (5 bases). The CDR3 loop spans 14 amino acids. Germline V CDR1 and CDR2: SNHLY, FYNNEI. Trimming pared 8 bases from V and 7 bases from J, leaving 15 bases between. The DNA of the CDR3 is TGTGCCAGCCGCTTCGACGCAGGGAATTCACCCCTCCACTTT. Translation gives CASRFDAGNSPLHF.

This clonotype was picked up many times. This sequence joins TRBV4-2 and TRBJ2-2, with D possibly matching TRBD2 (6 bases). CDR1 and CDR2 (germline): LGHNA, YNFKEQ. The CDR3 consists of 15 residues. V lost 1 base, J lost 7 bases, and 13 bases lay in between. The CDR3 reads CASSQVEARGGELFF. DNA of the CDR3: TGTGCCAGCAGCCAAGTTGAAGCGCGGGGCGGGGAGCTGTTTTTT.

This clonotype was observed a handful of times. J is TRBJ2-2 and V is TRBV4-3; 11 nucleotides align to TRBD2. Germline trimming cut 2 bases from V and 7 bases from J; bases unmatched to any gene: 6. CDR1 is LGHNA and CDR2 is YSLEER in the germline V gene. The CDR3 totals 16 residues. CDR3 sequence reads: CASSQSLAGGDGELFF. The DNA for the CDR3 is TGCGCCAGCAGCCAAAGCCTAGCGGGGGGCGACGGGGAGCTGTTTTTT.

This clonotype was observed many times. V is TRBV7-8 and J is TRBJ2-2; D is possibly TRBD2 (6 bases). CDR1 is SGHVS and CDR2 is FQNEAQ in the germline V gene. The V gene lost 2 bases and the J gene lost 5 bases, with 6 bases spanning the gap. The CDR3 covers 13 residues. The CDR3 DNA follows: TGTGCCAGCAGCTTACGGGGGACCGGGGAGCTGTTTTTT. Translation gives CASSLRGTGELFF.

This clonotype showed up just a few times. The chain links TRBV7-6 to TRBJ2-2; TRBD2 matches at 10 bases. This CDR3 is built from 19 residues. Germline-derived CDR1 and CDR2 are SGHVS and FNYEAQ. V shed 1 base and J 0 bases; nucleotides not matched to a gene: 8. The CDR3 nucleotides read TGTGCCAGCAGCTTAGGACCACCTAGCGGGGGCGCGAACACCGGGGAGCTGTTTTTT. Amino acids: CASSLGPPSGGANTGELFF.

This clonotype was observed many times. Written as DNA, the CDR3 is TGCGCCAGCAGCTATGCGACAGCCTACGAGCAGTACTTC. This encodes CASSYATAYEQYF. The chain links TRBV5-1 to TRBJ2-7; D perhaps matches TRBD1 (5 bases). V was cut by 3 bases and J by 2 bases, with 9 bases left in between. CDR3 size: 13 residues. Per germline, CDR1 SGHRS and CDR2 YFSETQ.

In this sample, this clonotype turned up many times. The V call is TRBV11-2, the J call TRBJ2-1; D unresolved. In germline, CDR1 is SGHAT, CDR2 FQNNGV. With 5 bases removed from V and 10 bases from J, the gap between germline ends came to 24 bases. CDR3 length: 16 residues. The CDR3 DNA reads as TGTGCCAGCAGCGCCAACCAGCCCCTCCGCCCAATGGAGCAGTTCTTC. Translated: CASSANQPLRPMEQFF.

There are a few counts of this clonotype. V gene TRBV2 combines with J gene TRBJ2-1; TRBD2 aligns across 8 bases. Unmatched junction bases numbered 5, after V lost 1 base and J lost 6 bases. CDR3 length: 15 amino acids. Germline-derived CDR1 and CDR2 are SNHLY and FYNNEI. CDR3 sequence (DNA): TGTGCCAGCAGTGAAGGAGACCTAGCGGGCAATGAGCAGTTCTTC. Its protein product is CASSEGDLAGNEQFF.

In its sample, this clonotype was seen a few times. This rearrangement joins TRBV27 to TRBJ2-5; a possible D gene is TRBD2 (5 bases). The CDR3 runs to 15 residues. V lost 5 bases, J lost 2 bases, and 15 bases lay in between. Germline CDR1 MNHEY, CDR2 SMNVEV (reference sequence). The DNA for the CDR3 is TGTGCCAGCAGTCCAAACTTGGACTGGCAAGAGACCCAGTACTTC. Its translation: CASSPNLDWQETQYF.